These T cell receptor beta chains were read from a single sample in a study of T cells in Graves' hyperthyroidism and ophthalmopathy. TCRdb processed the multiplex PCR reads anew with MiXCR; each CDR3 protein has one entry. This sample has about 200,000 distinct CDR3 sequences, with roughly 17% found just once. The sequencing sample was made of blood. The receptors derive from a man aged 50 to 59 with Graves' hyperthyroidism. The CDR3 runs from the conserved cysteine through the conserved F or W. A D gene is named only where the DNA matches it firmly. Where a row states a size, it is once, few, many or the class of an expanded clone; other rows omit it.

J,V,size,D,DNA,CDR3
TRBJ2-7,TRBV20-1,NA,TRBD2,TGCAGTGCTAGCCCCGGGACTAGCGGGAGGGCGTCGTACGAGCAGTACTTC,CSASPGTSGRASYEQYF
TRBJ1-2,TRBV5-4,few,TRBD1,TGTGCCAGCAGCGTCGACAGGGAGGACGGCTACACCTTC,CASSVDREDGYTF
TRBJ2-5,TRBV20-1,NA,TRBD1,TGCAGCAGACAGGGAATCGAGACCCAGTACTTC,CSRQGIETQYF
TRBJ2-7,TRBV7-6,many,NA,TGTGCCAGCAGCCCCAATGCCTACGAGCAGTACTTC,CASSPNAYEQYF
TRBJ2-7,TRBV12-3/TRBV12-4,many,NA,TGTGCCAGCAGTCCTTACGGGGCAAGGGGCCTCGAGCAGTACTTC,CASSPYGARGLEQYF
TRBJ2-3,TRBV13,medium-sized,NA,TGTGCCAGCAGCTTAGTCCCAGATACGCAGTATTTT,CASSLVPDTQYF
TRBJ2-2,TRBV14,NA,NA,TGTGCCAGCAGCCAAGAAACTACGAACACCGGGGAGCTGTTTTTT,CASSQETTNTGELFF
TRBJ1-5,TRBV24-1,NA,NA,TGTGCCACCAGTGATACAGATAGCAATCAGCCCCAGCATTTT,CATSDTDSNQPQHF
TRBJ2-5,TRBV2,many,NA,TGTGCCAGCAAGAGGGAAGAGACCCAGTACTTC,CASKREETQYF
TRBJ2-7,TRBV28,NA,NA,TGTGCCAGCAGCTTACCCGCGGACCCCGAGCAGTACTTC,CASSLPADPEQYF
TRBJ2-1,TRBV5-1,many,TRBD2,TGCGCCACTCATAGCGGGGGAAGTTACAATGAGCAGTTCTTC,CATHSGGSYNEQFF
TRBJ2-5,TRBV20-1,many,TRBD2,TGCAGTTCCCCCCACGAGGCGGGAGGGCCGGAGACCCAGTACTTC,CSSPHEAGGPETQYF
TRBJ2-5,TRBV5-1,many,NA,TGCGCCAGCAGCTTGACAGGGTCCCAGTACCAAGAGACCCAGTACTTC,CASSLTGSQYQETQYF
TRBJ2-1,TRBV9,NA,NA,TGTGCCAGCAGCGTACAGGGAAACTACAATGAGCAGTTCTTC,CASSVQGNYNEQFF
TRBJ2-5,TRBV11-3,many,NA,TGTGCCAGCAGCTCCACCAGTGGAGAGACCCAGTACTTC,CASSSTSGETQYF
TRBJ2-7,TRBV10-3,many,TRBD2,TGTGCCATCAGTGAAAGCGTGCTAGCGGGAGTCCATCCCTACGAGCAGTACTTC,CAISESVLAGVHPYEQYF
TRBJ2-7,TRBV20-1,many,NA,TGCAGTGCACCGGGACTGAGTAAGGAGCAGTACTTC,CSAPGLSKEQYF
TRBJ2-6,TRBV29-1,NA,NA,TGCAGCGTTGAGGATGTCGGAAGCTCTGGGGCCAACGTCCTGACTTTC,CSVEDVGSSGANVLTF
TRBJ1-5,TRBV2,many,NA,TGTGCCAGCAGCTGGGGAGGTAACAATCAGCCCCAGCATTTT,CASSWGGNNQPQHF
TRBJ2-5,TRBV5-1,few,NA,TGCGCCAGCAGCTGGGGGACAATACAAGAGACCCAGTACTTC,CASSWGTIQETQYF
TRBJ1-1,TRBV5-1,many,TRBD1,TGCGCCAGCAGCCCCGGGACAGGGGGACGCGGGGACACTGAAGCTTTCTTT,CASSPGTGGRGDTEAFF
TRBJ2-7,TRBV20-1,NA,TRBD1,TGCAGTGCTTCCCGGGACAGTGGCGACGAGCAGTACTTC,CSASRDSGDEQYF